This is a list of T cell receptor beta chains from one sample in a study of T cells after yellow fever vaccination. TCRdb reanalysed the 5' RACE reads using MiXCR and keeps one entry per CDR3 protein. Seen here are about 240,000 distinct CDR3 sequences, about 3.9% observed once, and the top ten hold around 20%. The sequencing here drew on PBMCs, taken 15 days after the yellow fever booster vaccination. These receptors were obtained from a man between 18 and 29 years old who received the YFV17D yellow fever vaccine. Each CDR3 is given with its conserved first and last residue.

>TRBV11-2|TRBJ2-7
CASSRGPREQYF
>TRBV4-3|TRBJ2-5
CASSISPTDQETQYF
>TRBV20-1|TRBJ2-5
CSAQRQPPETQYF
>TRBV20-1|TRBJ2-3
CSARDGPRGADTQYF
>TRBV13|TRBJ1-1
CASSFDRGRGTEAFF
>TRBV11-2|TRBJ2-2
CASSLGASDTGELFF
>TRBV20-1|TRBJ2-5
CSARVPSWETQYF
>TRBV5-6|TRBJ1-2
CASGPRVPGYGYTF
>TRBV29-1|TRBJ2-7
CSVQTDVYEQYF
>TRBV6-2/TRBV6-3|TRBJ2-7
CASSYRPIGVRSYEQYF
>TRBV5-6|TRBJ2-4
CASSLWARNIQYF
>TRBV29-1|TRBJ2-1
CSVGDNHNEQFF
>TRBV12-3/TRBV12-4|TRBJ2-1
CASSQTRLAGANNEQFF
>TRBV9|TRBJ1-3
CASSVGQGRVSGNTIYF
>TRBV9|TRBJ2-2
CASSPPARTGELFF
>TRBV7-9|TRBJ2-3
CASSLPRVTDTQYF
>TRBV12-5|TRBJ1-6
CASGVEGGSPLHF
>TRBV3-1|TRBJ2-1
CASSLPGRSEQFF
>TRBV7-9|TRBJ2-1
CASSPTGYLYNEQFF
>TRBV10-2|TRBJ1-5
CASSERGRFVSNQPQHF
>TRBV3-1|TRBJ1-1
CASSQVPSSDWNTEAFF
>TRBV7-2|TRBJ1-2
CASSLVGQGHGYTF
>TRBV7-2|TRBJ1-6
CASSSEHRPLHF
>TRBV5-4|TRBJ1-3
CASRDQGAGNTIYF
>TRBV11-2|TRBJ2-1
CASSLGGTNEQFF
>TRBV20-1|TRBJ1-5
CSGDKLNQPQHF
>TRBV4-1|TRBJ2-7
CASSQGTETYEQYF
>TRBV24-1|TRBJ2-1
CATSDPPGDRNLGSYNEQFF